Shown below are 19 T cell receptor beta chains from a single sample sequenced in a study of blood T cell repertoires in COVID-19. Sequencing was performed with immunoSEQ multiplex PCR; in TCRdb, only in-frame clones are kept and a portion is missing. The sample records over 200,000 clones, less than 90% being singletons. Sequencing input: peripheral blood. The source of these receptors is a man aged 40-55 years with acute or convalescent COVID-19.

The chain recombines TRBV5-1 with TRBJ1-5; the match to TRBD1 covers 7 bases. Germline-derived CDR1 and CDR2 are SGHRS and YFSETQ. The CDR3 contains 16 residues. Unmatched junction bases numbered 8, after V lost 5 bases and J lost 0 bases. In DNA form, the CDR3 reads TGCGCCAGCAGTGTGGACAGGCCTTATAGCAATCAGCCCCAGCATTTT. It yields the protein CASSVDRPYSNQPQHF.

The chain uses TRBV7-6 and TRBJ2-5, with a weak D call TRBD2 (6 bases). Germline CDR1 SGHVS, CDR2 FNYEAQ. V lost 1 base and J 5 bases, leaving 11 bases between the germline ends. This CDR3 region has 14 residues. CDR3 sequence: CASSLGDFRETQYF. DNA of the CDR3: TGTGCCAGCAGCTTAGGGGACTTCCGGGAGACCCAGTACTTC.

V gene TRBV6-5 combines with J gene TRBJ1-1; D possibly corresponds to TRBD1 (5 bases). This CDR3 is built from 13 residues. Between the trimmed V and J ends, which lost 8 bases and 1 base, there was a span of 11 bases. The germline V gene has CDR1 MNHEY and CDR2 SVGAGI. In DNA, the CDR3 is TGTGCCAGCTCGTACGGGGGGAACACTGAAGCTTTCTTT. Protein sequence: CASSYGGNTEAFF.

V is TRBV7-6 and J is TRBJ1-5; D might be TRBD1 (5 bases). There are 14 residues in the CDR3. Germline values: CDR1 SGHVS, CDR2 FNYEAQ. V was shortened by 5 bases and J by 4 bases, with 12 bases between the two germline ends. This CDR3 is CASSPGRGNQPQHF. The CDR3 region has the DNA TGTGCCAGCAGCCCTGGACGGGGGAATCAGCCCCAGCATTTT.

The CDR3 DNA follows: TGTGCCAGCACCGGGACAGGGGGGTTGGAGACCCAGTACTTC. This translates into CASTGTGGLETQYF. V usage is TRBV19 and J usage is TRBJ2-5, with 11 bases identical to TRBD1. Per germline, CDR1 LNHDA and CDR2 SQIVND (reference sequence). The CDR3 is 14 residues long. V lost 9 bases, J lost 5 bases, and 8 bases stayed unmatched. The whole variable domain, remainder taken from reference TRBV19 and TRBJ2-5, is DGGITQSPKYLFRKEGQNVTLSCEQNLNHDAMYWYRQDPGQGLRLIYYSQIVNDFQKGDIAEGYSVSREKKESFPLTVTSAQKNPTAFYLCASTGTGGLETQYFGPGTRLLVL.

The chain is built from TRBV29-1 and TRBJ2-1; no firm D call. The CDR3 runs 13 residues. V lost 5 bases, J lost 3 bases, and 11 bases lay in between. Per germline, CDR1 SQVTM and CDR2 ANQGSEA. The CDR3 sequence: CSVSGDFYNEQFF. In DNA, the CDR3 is TGCAGCGTTAGTGGAGACTTCTACAATGAGCAGTTCTTC.

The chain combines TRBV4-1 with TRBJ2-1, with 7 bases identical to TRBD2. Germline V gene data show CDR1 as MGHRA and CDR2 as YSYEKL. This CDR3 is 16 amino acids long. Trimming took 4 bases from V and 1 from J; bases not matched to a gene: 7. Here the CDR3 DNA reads TGCGCCAGCAGCCGACTTCGGGGGGAGTCCTACAATGAGCAGTTCTTC. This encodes CASSRLRGESYNEQFF.

CDR3 loop: CASSTSGSAYNEQFF. CDR3 nucleotide sequence: TGTGCCAGCAGTACTAGCGGGAGCGCCTACAATGAGCAGTTCTTC. J is TRBJ2-1 and V is TRBV7-3, with 11 nucleotides matching TRBD2. The trim removed 6 bases at V and 2 bases at J, leaving 3 bases unmatched. The CDR3 runs 15 residues. CDR1 and CDR2 from the germline V gene are SGHTA and FQGTGA.

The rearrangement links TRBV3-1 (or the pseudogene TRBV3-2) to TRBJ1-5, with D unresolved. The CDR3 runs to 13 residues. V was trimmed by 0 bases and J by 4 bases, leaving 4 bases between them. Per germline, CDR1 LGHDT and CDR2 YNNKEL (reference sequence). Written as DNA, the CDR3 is TGTGCCAGCAGCCAAGATATGAATCAGCCCCAGCATTTT. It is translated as CASSQDMNQPQHF.

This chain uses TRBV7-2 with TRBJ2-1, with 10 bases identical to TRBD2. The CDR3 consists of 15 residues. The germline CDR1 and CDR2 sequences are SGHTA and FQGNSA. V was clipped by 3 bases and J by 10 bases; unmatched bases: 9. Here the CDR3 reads CASSLLLAGPGEQFF. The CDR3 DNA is TGTGCCAGCAGCTTGTTACTAGCGGGACCCGGAGAGCAGTTCTTC.

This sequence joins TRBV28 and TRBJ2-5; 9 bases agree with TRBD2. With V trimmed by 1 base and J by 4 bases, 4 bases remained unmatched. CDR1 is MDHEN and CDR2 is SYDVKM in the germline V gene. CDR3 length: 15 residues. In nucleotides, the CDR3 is TGTGCCAGCAGTTTATATAGCGGGAGTTTAGAGACCCAGTACTTC. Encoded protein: CASSLYSGSLETQYF.

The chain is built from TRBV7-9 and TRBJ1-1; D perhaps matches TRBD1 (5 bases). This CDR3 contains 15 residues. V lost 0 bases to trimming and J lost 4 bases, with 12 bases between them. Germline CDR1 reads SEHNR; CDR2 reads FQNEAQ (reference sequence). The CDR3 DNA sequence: TGTGCCAGCAGCTTAGCGGGACTCCGAGGCACTGAAGCTTTCTTT. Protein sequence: CASSLAGLRGTEAFF.

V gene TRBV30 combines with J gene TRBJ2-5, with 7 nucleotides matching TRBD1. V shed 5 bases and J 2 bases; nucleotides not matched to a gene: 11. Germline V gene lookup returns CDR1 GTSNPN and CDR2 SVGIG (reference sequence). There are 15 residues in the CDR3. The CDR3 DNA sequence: TGTGCCTGGCGGCGTATCGACAGGGAGCAAGAGACCCAGTACTTC. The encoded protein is CAWRRIDREQETQYF. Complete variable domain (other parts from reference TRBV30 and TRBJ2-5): SQTIHQWPATLVQPVGSPLSLECTVEGTSNPNLYWYRQAAGRGLQLLFYSVGIGQISSEVPQNLSASRPQDRQFILSSKKLLLSDSGFYLCAWRRIDREQETQYFGPGTRLLVL.

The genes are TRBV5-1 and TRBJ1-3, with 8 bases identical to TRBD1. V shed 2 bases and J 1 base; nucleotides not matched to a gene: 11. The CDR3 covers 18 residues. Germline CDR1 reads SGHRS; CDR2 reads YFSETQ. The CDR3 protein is CASSFGDRGGLSGNTIYF. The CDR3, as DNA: TGCGCCAGCAGCTTCGGAGACAGGGGAGGGTTGTCTGGAAACACCATATATTTT.

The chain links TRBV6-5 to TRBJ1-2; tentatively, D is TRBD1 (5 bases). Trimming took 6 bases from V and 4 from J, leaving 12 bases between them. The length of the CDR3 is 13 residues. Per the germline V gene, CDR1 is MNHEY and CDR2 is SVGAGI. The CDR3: CASRRGFSYGYTF. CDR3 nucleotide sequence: TGTGCCAGCAGAAGGGGTTTTAGCTATGGCTACACCTTC.

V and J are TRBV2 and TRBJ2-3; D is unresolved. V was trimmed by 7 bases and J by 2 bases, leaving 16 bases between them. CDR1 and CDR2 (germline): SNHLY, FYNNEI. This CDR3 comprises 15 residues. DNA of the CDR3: TGTGCCAGCACCCCCCGTGTGGTAGCCACAGATACGCAGTATTTT. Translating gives CASTPRVVATDTQYF.

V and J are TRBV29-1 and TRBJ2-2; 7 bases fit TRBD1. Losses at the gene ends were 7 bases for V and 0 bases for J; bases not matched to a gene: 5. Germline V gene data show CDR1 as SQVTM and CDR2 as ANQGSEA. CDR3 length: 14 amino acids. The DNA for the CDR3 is TGCAGCGGAACAGGGGCTTCGAACACCGGGGAGCTGTTTTTT. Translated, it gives CSGTGASNTGELFF.

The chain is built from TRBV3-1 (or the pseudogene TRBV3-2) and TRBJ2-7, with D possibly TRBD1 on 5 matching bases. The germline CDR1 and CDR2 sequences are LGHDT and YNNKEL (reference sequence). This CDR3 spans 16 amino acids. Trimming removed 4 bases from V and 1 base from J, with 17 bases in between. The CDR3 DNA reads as TGTGCCAGCAGCCTGACGGTGCCCTCAGGGTCCTACGAGCAGTACTTC. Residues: CASSLTVPSGSYEQYF.

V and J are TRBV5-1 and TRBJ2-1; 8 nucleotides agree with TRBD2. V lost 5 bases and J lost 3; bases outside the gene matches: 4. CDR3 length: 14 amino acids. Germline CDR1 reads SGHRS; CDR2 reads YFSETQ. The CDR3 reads CASSSGDRYNEQFF. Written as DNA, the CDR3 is TGCGCCAGCAGTAGCGGGGACCGCTACAATGAGCAGTTCTTC.